This T cell receptor beta chain was observed in a study of T cells in localized non-small cell lung cancer. Study-wide results and limits: Uninvolved adjacent lung, not tumor, had the highest T cell clonality.

Per the germline V gene, CDR1 is MNHNY and CDR2 is SVGAGI (reference sequence). The CDR3 extends over 14 amino acids. With V trimmed by 6 bases and J by 5 bases, 9 bases remained unmatched. Libraries were prepared by immunoSEQ multiplex PCR; TCRdb keeps only in-frame clonotypes and omits some of them. Among tens of thousands of clones listed, approximately 85% were seen once. Comment on this clone: The antigen remains unidentified.

This sequence was found in a man aged 40 to 75 with stage I lung adenocarcinoma. The rearrangement links TRBV6-6 to TRBJ1-2, with 7 bases lining up with TRBD1. The source material was peripheral blood, sampled before any cancer treatment. This CDR3 is CASRTPGTEYGYTF. CDR3 DNA: TGTGCCAGCAGAACTCCCGGGACAGAGTATGGCTACACCTTC.